This T cell receptor beta chain was documented in a study of shared T cell receptors in the human thymus. The sample holds a few counts of this clone. The CDR3 has 11 residues. V was shortened by 4 bases and J by 5 bases, with 7 bases between the two germline ends. Per the germline V gene, CDR1 is SGHNT and CDR2 is YYREEE (reference sequence). Sequenced by immunoSEQ multiplex PCR; TCRdb stores in-frame clones only, minus some. The data show hundreds of thousands of clones, around 87% seen once. These records were also assigned to another study, of human thymus T cells. From that paper: Corrective heart surgery yielded the resections from which the thymus tissue came. Thymic and blood repertoires appeared to display a bias in their usage of V and J genes. Related research has reported that thymic repertoires overlap highly among unrelated individuals.

Sequenced sample: thymocytes. The clonotype comes from a boy younger than two with a congenital heart defect. The chain combines TRBV5-4 with TRBJ2-7, with D hard to call. The DNA for the CDR3 is TGTGCCAGCAGCCCAGGCCACGAGCAGTACTTC. This sequence encodes CASSPGHEQYF. Complete variable domain (other parts from reference TRBV5-4 and TRBJ2-7): ETGVTQSPTHLIKTRGQQVTLRCSSQSGHNTVSWYQQALGQGPQFIFQYYREEENGRGNFPPRFSGLQFPNYSSELNVNALELDDSALYLCASSPGHEQYFGPGTRLTVT.